What follows is one T cell receptor (beta chain) and its context. The target antigen is unknown. These data are taken from a study of CD8 T cells in ankylosing spondylitis. Study results and caveats: Within ankylosing spondylitis blood, a TCR beta motif made up of seven to nine highly homologous variants appeared to be characteristic.

TCRdb reprocessed the 5' RACE reads with MiXCR, giving one entry per CDR3 protein. The sample yields around 480,000 distinct CDR3 sequences, roughly 15% seen once. The V end was cut by 3 bases, the J end by 4 bases, with 7 bases between. This CDR3 is built from 13 residues. Germline CDR1 is DFQATT and CDR2 is SNEGSKA (reference sequence). The sequenced sample was blood, either unsorted or a sorted T cell fraction (not recorded which). This clonotype originated in a male donor with ankylosing spondylitis. The V gene is TRBV20-1, the J gene TRBJ2-6; D is unclear. In DNA form, the CDR3 reads TGCAGTGCTAGGAAGGGCGGGGCCAACGTCCTGACTTTC. Amino acid sequence: CSARKGGANVLTF.